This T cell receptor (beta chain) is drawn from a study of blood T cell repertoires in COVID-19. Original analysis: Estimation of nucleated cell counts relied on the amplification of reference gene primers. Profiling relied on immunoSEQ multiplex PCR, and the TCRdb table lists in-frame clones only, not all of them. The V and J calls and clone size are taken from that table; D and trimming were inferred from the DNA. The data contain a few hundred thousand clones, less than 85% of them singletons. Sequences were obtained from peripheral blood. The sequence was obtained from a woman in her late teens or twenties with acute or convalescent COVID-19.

The CDR3 coding sequence is TGTGCCTGGAGTATTCCACGCGGAGTCCCCAATGAGCAGTTCTTC. Translated: CAWSIPRGVPNEQFF. The genes are TRBV30 and TRBJ2-1; D is uncertain. Germline V lookup: CDR1 GTSNPN, CDR2 SVGIG (reference sequence). The CDR3 consists of 15 residues. Trimming removed 2 bases from V and 6 bases from J, with 17 bases in between. Looking up the rest from reference TRBV30 and TRBJ2-1 gives the full variable domain: SQTIHQWPATLVQPVGSPLSLECTVEGTSNPNLYWYRQAAGRGLQLLFYSVGIGQISSEVPQNLSASRPQDRQFILSSKKLLLSDSGFYLCAWSIPRGVPNEQFFGPGTRLTVL.